The present TCR beta chain was sequenced within a study of beta chain features in type 1 diabetes. Looking at the study overall: In all, roughly 98,000,000 sorted cells from all samples were analyzed.

Using CD45RO/CCR7/CD25/CD127/CD95/CD27, CD4+ naive, central memory, regulatory and stem cell-like memory cells were sorted. Sorting gave populations that all exceeded 95% purity. As concerns this clone: What it binds is unknown.

Germline CDR1 reads SGHTA; CDR2 reads FQGNSA. The trim removed 1 base at V and 1 base at J, leaving 5 bases unmatched. The CDR3 has 16 amino acids. Every isolated RNA sample was fully reverse transcribed, so sequencing captured expressed TCRB transcripts. The repertoire was sequenced with immunoSEQ multiplex PCR; TCRdb's copy has only in-frame clones and lacks some. Among some 22,000 clones listed, about 50% were seen once. Study-wide results and limits: Patients with Type 1 diabetes showed moderately but significantly shorter TCRB CDR3s in all four CD4+ subsets. Researchers reported that naive, central memory and Treg TCRB repertoires appeared more similar in patients than in healthy donors.

The sample taken for sequencing was stem cell memory CD4+ T cells from blood. The TCR sequence derives from a man between 18 and 35 years old with type 1 diabetes. V is TRBV7-2 and J is TRBJ2-3, with 7 bases identical to TRBD2. CDR3 DNA sequence: TGTGCCAGCAGCTTAGGGGGGAGGGCTGGCACAGATACGCAGTATTTT. Translated, it gives CASSLGGRAGTDTQYF.